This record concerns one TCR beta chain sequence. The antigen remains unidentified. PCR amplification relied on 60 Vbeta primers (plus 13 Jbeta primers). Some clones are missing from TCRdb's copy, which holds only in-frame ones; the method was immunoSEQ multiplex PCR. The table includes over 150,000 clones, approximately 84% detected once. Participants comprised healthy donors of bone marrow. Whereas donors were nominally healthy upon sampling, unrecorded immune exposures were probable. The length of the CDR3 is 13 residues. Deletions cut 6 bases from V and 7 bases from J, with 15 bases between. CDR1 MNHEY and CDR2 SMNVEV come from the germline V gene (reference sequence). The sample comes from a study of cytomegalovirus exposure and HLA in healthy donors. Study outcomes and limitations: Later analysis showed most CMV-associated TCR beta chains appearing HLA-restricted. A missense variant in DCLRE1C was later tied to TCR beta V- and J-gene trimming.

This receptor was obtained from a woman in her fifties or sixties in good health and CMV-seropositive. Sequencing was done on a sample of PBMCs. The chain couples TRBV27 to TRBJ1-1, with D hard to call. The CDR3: CASRRIAVGEAFF. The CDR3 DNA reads TGTGCCAGCAGGCGTATAGCGGTAGGTGAAGCTTTCTTT.